This T cell receptor (beta chain) appears in the sequencing data of a study of T cell responses to AZD1222 COVID-19 vaccine. Trimming cost V 2 bases and J 6 bases; bases outside gene matches: 13. The germline gives CDR1 SGHRS, CDR2 YFSETQ. The CDR3 length is 17 residues. The data were produced by immunoSEQ multiplex PCR, yet TCRdb's version contains in-frame clones alone and is incomplete. The table has 84,000 or so clones, approximately 89% seen once. The origin of this receptor is an adult in good health. The material sequenced was peripheral blood, taken on day 0 of AZD1222 vaccination. This chain uses TRBV5-1 with TRBJ2-1; 8 bases are a match to TRBD1. This CDR3 reads CASSFGLGQGAGNEQFF. The CDR3 coding sequence is TGCGCCAGCAGCTTCGGCCTAGGGCAGGGGGCCGGCAATGAGCAGTTCTTC.